This TCR beta chain was obtained from a study of shared clonotypes between healthy human individuals (TCRdb year 2020). About the study as a whole: The cohort comprised a couple of women and a few men aged 18 to 49 years. For each donor, three plates each were used for CD4 naive and CD4 memory, two plates were used for CD8 naive, and one plate was used for CD8 memory. The study deeply sequenced blood TCR repertoires of five healthy adults to estimate repertoire size and the extent of clonotype sharing between individuals. Different laboratories and diverse techniques were used to prepare libraries and sequence TCR repertoires, to increase sequencing depth and limit assay-specific biases. Each donor's leukapheresis produced roughly between about 0.8 and 10 billion PBMCs.

As for this clone: Its antigen remains undetermined. Per-base qualities were not stored, and no clone one base away is much larger.

Donors were healthy HIV-negative adults with no recently reported acute infections or vaccinations. Every donor was a Caucasian adult residing in Nashville, Tennessee, USA. CD4+ T cells were enriched by magnetic negative selection, after which naive cells were positively selected on CD45RA and the negative fraction was taken as the memory subset. Blood was collected by leukapheresis, and PBMCs were isolated by Ficoll-Histopaque density gradient centrifugation and then cryopreserved in liquid nitrogen vapor phase. Purity and quantity of every magnetically sorted T cell population were checked by analytical flow cytometry. From each sorted fraction, genomic DNA was isolated and quantified by UV absorbance on a Nanodrop 2000c. Beyond this particular receptor, the publication reports: Naive subsets generally had larger estimated clonotype richness than memory subsets. Pairwise subsampling indicated that sequencing depth was expected to affect the degree of clonotype sharing among donors. The genetic and exposure-history diversity represented was limited by the small number of donors. Only blood was sampled, and tissue TCR repertoires likely differ from those in blood. Sharing across a few donors was observed for approximately 5% of naive CD4, 3.5% of naive CD8, 2% to 2.5% of memory CD4, and around 0.42% of memory CD8 clonotypes. Rarefaction of sorted-subset datasets indicated incomplete sequencing despite the large sequencing depth. Higher generation probabilities were observed for clonotypes shared by all four sorted-subset donors than for non-shared clonotypes.

TCR CDR3 regions were amplified from genomic DNA by multiplex PCR using the deep immunoSEQ assay. Extracted genomic DNA from each cell subset was distributed evenly across all wells of several immunoSEQ 96-well plates, and each plate was treated as a replicate. Each replicate PCR for sorted subsets received roughly 0.2 ug genomic DNA, equal to 30,000 or so T cell genomes. Purified libraries were quantified with a Qubit 3.0 fluorometer, sized on a Bioanalyzer 2100, and re-quantified with the KAPA Library Quantification kit. A separate single-read 150-cycle Illumina NextSeq 550 flow cell was used to sequence each immunoSEQ 96-well plate. As for how the authors treated the data: The immunoSEQ output contained only junctional sequences without quality scores, so filtering could not match that applied to full-length reads. To assign V/J genes and CDR3, sequences were annotated against IMGT germline references using PyIR, a Python wrapper for IgBLAST v1.9. Reads with weak V/J assignments (E-value above 1e-6), missing CDR3, stop codons, out-of-frame junctions, or ambiguous translated residues were removed. V3J clonotypes were defined as sequences sharing an identical inferred V gene, J gene, and CDR3 amino acid sequence. To compute the percentage overlap between repertoires, the number of shared unique clonotypes was divided by the size of the smaller repertoire. Three approaches were used to assess repertoire richness: RTK rarefaction, the Chao1 estimator, and Recon v2.1 estimates of unobserved clonotypes. Generation probabilities for all TCRbeta clonotypes obtained by the gDNA method from a handful of donors were computed using OLGA. Held by TCRdb, this immuneACCESS table contains in-frame sequences only and omits some clones. Under half of the omission traces to an unresolved V gene where checked; the cause of the rest is unknown. V and J calls plus clone size are reproduced from that table; the DNA served to infer D and trimming. The sample profile shows over 2 million clones; 85% to 95% of them were found once. Approximately 0.39% of the sample rests with the top ten.

Looking up the germline V gene (reference sequence) yields CDR1 GTSNPN and CDR2 SVGIG. At the junction V is shortened by 8 bases and J by 5 bases; bases outside the gene matches: 14. Including the terminal cysteine and phenylalanine, the CDR3 comprises 14 residues. The sequence is cut down to CDR3 DNA, 42 bases in frame from base 1. This TCR was sampled from a young man in good health. Some clones in this sample may be carry-over from other donors' samples. This chain joins TRBV30 to TRBJ1-1; 7 middle bases align to TRBD1. The sequencing sample was made of naive CD4+ T cells from PBMCs. Read against the paper, the sample's cell subset or site label means: CD45RA+ positively selected. The nucleotides read TGTGCCATTTCAGGGGGGGCATTGGGTACTGAAGCTTTCTTT. This sequence encodes CAISGGALGTEAFF. Full variable domain (CDR3 extended with the reference TRBV30 and TRBJ1-1 proteins): SQTIHQWPATLVQPVGSPLSLECTVEGTSNPNLYWYRQAAGRGLQLLFYSVGIGQISSEVPQNLSASRPQDRQFILSSKKLLLSDSGFYLCAISGGALGTEAFFGQGTRLTVV.